This T cell receptor beta chain was obtained from a study of T cells expressing NK-cell markers. In the study overall: Obtained from sorted CD3+CD56+NKG2C+, CD3+CD56+NKG2C- and CD3+CD56-NKG2C+ T cells were the TCR beta repertoires. Eight donors were sequenced, seven testing HCMV-seropositive and one testing seronegative. Study-level points and caveats: In a group of five to seven donors, dominant NKG2C+ clonotypes represented about 1.0-7.5% of CD8+ T cells. In several donors, dominant clonotypes made up roughly 25-60.1% of CD3+CD56-NKG2C+ cells.

About this clonotype itself: As yet, its antigen is unknown.

Each CDR3 protein gets one entry in TCRdb, which reprocessed the 5' RACE reads and gives no DNA. The table lists about 260,000 distinct CDR3 sequences, with around 0.37% in the top ten. CDR1 is SGHKS, CDR2 YYEKEE, per germline (reference sequence). This CDR3 contains 14 residues. Sequencing was done on a sample of blood T cells: a sorted CD56 or NKG2C T cell subset, CD4+ or CD8+ T cells, or bulk PBMC T cells (not recorded which). The rearrangement uses TRBV5-5 and TRBJ2-3. This TCR came from a man between 18 and 29 years old in good health. CDR3 residues: CASSLGEHTDTQYF.